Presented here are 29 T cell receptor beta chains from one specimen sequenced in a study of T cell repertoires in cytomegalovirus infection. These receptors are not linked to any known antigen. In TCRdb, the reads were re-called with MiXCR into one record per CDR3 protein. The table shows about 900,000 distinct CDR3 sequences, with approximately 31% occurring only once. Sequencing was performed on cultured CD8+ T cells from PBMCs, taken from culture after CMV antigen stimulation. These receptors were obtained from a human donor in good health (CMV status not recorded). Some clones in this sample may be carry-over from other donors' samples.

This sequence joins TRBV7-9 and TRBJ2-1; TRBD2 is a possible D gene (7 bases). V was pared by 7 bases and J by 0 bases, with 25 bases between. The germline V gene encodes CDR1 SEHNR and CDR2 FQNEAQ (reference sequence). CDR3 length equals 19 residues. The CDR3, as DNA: TGTGCCAGCAACAAAAGGGGGGGGGGGAAAACTTTCTCCTACAATGAGCAGTTCTTC. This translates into CASNKRGGGKTFSYNEQFF.

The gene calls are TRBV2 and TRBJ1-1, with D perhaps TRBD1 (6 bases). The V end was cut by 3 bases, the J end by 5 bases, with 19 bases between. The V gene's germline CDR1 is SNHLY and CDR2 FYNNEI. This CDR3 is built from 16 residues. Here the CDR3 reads CASSDADRFWGTEAFF. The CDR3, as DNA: TGTGCCAGCAGTGATGCTGACAGGTTCTGGGGAACTGAAGCTTTCTTT.

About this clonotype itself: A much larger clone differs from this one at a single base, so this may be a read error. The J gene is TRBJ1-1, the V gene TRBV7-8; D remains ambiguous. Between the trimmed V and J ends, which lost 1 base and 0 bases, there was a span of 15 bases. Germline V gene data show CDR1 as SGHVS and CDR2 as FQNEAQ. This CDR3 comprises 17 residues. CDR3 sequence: CASSLDGCRPLNTEAFF. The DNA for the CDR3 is TGTGCCAGCAGCTTAGACGGTTGTCGACCACTGAACACTGAAGCTTTCTTT.

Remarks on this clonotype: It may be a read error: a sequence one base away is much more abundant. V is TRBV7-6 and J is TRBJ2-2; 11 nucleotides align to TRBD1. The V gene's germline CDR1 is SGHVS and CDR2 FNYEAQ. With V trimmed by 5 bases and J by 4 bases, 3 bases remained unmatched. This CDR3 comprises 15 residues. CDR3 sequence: CASSGDRGTTGELFF. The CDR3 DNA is TGTGCCAGCAGCGGGGACAGGGGGACCACCGGGGAGCTGTTTTTT.

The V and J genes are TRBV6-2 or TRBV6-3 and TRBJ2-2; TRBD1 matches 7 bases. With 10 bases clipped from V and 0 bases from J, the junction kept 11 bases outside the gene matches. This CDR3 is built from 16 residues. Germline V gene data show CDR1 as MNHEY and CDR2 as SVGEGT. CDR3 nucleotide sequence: TGTGCCACCTCTATTGTCGGGACAGCGAACACCGGGGAGCTGTTTTTT. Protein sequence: CATSIVGTANTGELFF.

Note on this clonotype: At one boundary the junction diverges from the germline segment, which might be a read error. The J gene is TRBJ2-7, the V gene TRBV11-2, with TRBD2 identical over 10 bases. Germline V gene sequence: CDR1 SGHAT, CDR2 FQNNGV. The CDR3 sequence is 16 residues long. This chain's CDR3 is CANSFWGLATSYEQYF. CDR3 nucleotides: TGTGCCAACAGCTTCTGGGGACTAGCGACCTCCTACGAGCAGTACTTC.

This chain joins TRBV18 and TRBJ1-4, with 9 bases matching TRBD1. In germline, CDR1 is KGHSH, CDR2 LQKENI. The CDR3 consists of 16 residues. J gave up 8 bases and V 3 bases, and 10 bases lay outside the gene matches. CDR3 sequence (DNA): TGTGCCAGCTCACCGATTACAGGGGGCTCGGGAGAAAAACTGTTTTTT. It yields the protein CASSPITGGSGEKLFF. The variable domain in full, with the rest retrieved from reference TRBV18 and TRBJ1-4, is NAGVMQNPRHLVRRRGQEARLRCSPMKGHSHVYWYRQLPEEGLKFMVYLQKENIIDESGMPKERFSAEFPKEGPSILRIQQVVRGDSAAYFCASSPITGGSGEKLFFGSGTQLSVL.

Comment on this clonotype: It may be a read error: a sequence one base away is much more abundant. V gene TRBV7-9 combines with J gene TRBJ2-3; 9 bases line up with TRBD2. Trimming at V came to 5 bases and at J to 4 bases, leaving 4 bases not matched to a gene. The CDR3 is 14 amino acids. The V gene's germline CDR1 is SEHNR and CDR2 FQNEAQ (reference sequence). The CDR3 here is CASSPSGEADTQYF. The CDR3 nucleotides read TGTGCCAGCAGCCCTAGCGGGGAGGCAGATACGCAGTATTTT.

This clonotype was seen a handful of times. The CDR3 reads CASSFGHSRADTQYF. Written as DNA, the CDR3 is TGTGCCAGCAGCTTCGGACACTCGAGGGCAGATACGCAGTATTTT. The chain uses TRBV5-5 and TRBJ2-3; D possibly uses TRBD1 or TRBD2 (5 bases each). Germline V CDR1 and CDR2: SGHKS, YYEKEE (reference sequence). The ends were cut back, 2 bases at V and 4 bases at J, with 14 bases in the middle. This CDR3 is built from 15 residues.

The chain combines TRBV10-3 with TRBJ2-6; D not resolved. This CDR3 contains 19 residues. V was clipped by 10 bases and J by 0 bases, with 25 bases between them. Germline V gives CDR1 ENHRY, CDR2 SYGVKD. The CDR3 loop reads CATPVSYVNNLSGANVLTF. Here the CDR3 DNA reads TGTGCCACCCCGGTCAGTTATGTTAATAATCTCTCTGGGGCCAACGTCCTGACTTTC.

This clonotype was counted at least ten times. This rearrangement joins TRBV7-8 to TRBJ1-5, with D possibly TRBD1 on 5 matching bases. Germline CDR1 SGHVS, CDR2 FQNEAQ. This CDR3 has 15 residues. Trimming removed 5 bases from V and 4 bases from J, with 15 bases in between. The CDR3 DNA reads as TGTGCCAGCAGCCCGGAGGGGTTCCCTAATCAGCCCCAGCATTTT. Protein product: CASSPEGFPNQPQHF.

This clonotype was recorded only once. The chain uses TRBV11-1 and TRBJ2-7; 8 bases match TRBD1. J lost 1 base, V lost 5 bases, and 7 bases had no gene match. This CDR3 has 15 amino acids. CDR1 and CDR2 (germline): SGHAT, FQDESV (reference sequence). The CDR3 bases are TGTGCCAGCAGCGTATTGGGGACAGGTTCCTACGAGCAGTACTTC. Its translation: CASSVLGTGSYEQYF.

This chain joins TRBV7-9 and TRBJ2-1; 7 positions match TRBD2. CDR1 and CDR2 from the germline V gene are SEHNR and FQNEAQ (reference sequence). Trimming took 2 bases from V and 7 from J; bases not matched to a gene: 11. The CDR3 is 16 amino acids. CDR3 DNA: TGTGCCAGCAGCTTAATTTCCGAGCGGGGTCAGAATGAGCAGTTCTTC. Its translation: CASSLISERGQNEQFF.

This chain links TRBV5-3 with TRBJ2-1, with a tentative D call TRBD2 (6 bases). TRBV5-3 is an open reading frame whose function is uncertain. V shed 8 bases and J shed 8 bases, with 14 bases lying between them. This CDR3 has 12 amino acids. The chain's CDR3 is CASSPSVHEQFF. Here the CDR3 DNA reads TGTGCCAGCAGCCCTAGCGTCCATGAGCAGTTCTTC.

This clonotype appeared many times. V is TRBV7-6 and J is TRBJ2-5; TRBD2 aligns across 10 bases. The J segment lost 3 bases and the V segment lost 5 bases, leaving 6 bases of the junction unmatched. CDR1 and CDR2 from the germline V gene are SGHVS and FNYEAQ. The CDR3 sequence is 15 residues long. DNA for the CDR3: TGTGCCAGCAGCGTACTAGCGGGGTCCGAAGAGACCCAGTACTTC. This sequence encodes CASSVLAGSEETQYF.

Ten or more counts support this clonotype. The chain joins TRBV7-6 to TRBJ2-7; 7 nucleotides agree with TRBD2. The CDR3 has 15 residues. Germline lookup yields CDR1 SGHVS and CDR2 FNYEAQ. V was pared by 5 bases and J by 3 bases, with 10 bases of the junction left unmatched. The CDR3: CASSARGESDYEQYF. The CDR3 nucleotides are TGTGCCAGCAGCGCCCGGGGGGAGTCCGACTACGAGCAGTACTTC.

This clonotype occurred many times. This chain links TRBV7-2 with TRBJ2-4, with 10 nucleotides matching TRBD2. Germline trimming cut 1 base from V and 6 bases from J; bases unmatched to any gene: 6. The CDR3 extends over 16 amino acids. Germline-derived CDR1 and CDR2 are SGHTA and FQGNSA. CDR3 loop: CASSLGSGGAINIQYF. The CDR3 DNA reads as TGTGCCAGCAGCTTAGGAAGCGGGGGGGCGATAAACATTCAGTACTTC. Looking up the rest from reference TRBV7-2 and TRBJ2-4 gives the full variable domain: GAGVSQSPSNKVTEKGKDVELRCDPISGHTALYWYRQSLGQGLEFLIYFQGNSAPDKSGLPSDRFSAERTGGSVSTLTIQRTQQEDSAVYLCASSLGSGGAINIQYFGAGTRLSVL.

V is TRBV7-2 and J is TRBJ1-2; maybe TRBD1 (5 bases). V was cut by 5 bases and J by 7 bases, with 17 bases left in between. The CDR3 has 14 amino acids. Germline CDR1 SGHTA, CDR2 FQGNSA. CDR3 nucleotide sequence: TGTGCCAGCAGCCGACCTGAGACAGCCTTTGGCTACACCTTC. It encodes CASSRPETAFGYTF.

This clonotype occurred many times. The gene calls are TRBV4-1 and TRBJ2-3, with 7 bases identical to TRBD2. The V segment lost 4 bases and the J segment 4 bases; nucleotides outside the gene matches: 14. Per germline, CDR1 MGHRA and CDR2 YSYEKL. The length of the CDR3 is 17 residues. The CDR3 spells CASSPHGMGGGSDTQYF. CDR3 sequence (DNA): TGCGCCAGCAGCCCCCACGGGATGGGCGGGGGATCAGATACGCAGTATTTT.

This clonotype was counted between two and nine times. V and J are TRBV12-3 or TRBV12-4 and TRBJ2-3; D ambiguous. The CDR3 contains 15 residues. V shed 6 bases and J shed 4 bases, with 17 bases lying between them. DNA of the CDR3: TGTGCCAGCAGATCCTCGACTGGTAGATCAGATACGCAGTATTTT. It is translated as CASRSSTGRSDTQYF.

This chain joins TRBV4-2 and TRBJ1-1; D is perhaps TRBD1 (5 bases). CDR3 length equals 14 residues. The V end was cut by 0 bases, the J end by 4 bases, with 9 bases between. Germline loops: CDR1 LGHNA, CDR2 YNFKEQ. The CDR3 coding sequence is TGTGCCAGCAGCCAAGATTTAGGGGCCACTGAAGCTTTCTTT. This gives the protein CASSQDLGATEAFF.

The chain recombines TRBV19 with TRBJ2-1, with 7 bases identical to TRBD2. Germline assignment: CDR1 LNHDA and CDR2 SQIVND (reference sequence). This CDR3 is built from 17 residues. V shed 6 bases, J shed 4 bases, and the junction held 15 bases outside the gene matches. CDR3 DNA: TGTGCCAGTAGGGCCTCCCTCCGGGACTATATTTACAATGAGCAGTTCTTC. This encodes CASRASLRDYIYNEQFF.

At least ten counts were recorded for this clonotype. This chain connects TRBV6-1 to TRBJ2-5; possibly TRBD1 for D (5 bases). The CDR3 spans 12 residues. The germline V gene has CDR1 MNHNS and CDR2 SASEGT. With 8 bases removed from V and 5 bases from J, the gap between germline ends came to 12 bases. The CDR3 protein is CASHRGRETQYF. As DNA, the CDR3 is TGTGCCAGCCATAGGGGCCGGGAGACCCAGTACTTC.

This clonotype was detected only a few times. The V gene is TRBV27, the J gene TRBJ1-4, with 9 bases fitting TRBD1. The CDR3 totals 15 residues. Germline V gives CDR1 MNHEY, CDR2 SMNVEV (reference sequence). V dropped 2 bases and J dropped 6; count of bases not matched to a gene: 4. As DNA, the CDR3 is TGTGCCAGCAGTTTAGCCGGGACAGGGCATGAAAAACTGTTTTTT. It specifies CASSLAGTGHEKLFF.

The CDR3 is CASSGEDTEAFF. The CDR3 DNA sequence: TGTGCCAGCAGCGGGGAGGACACTGAAGCTTTCTTT. V usage is TRBV7-9 and J usage is TRBJ1-1; no reliable D call. The CDR3 has 12 amino acids. V was trimmed by 5 bases and J by 3 bases, leaving 7 bases between them. In germline, CDR1 is SEHNR, CDR2 FQNEAQ (reference sequence). Full variable domain (missing parts from reference TRBV7-9 and TRBJ1-1): DTGVSQNPRHKITKRGQNVTFRCDPISEHNRLYWYRQTLGQGPEFLTYFQNEAQLEKSRLLSDRFSAERPKGSFSTLEIQRTEQGDSAMYLCASSGEDTEAFFGQGTRLTVV.

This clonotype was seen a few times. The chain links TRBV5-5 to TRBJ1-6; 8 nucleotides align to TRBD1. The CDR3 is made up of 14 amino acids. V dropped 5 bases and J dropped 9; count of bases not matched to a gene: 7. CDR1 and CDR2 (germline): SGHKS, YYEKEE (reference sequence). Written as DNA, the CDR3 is TGTGCCAGCAGAGCTGACAGGGGAGGTTCACCCCTCCACTTT. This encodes CASRADRGGSPLHF.

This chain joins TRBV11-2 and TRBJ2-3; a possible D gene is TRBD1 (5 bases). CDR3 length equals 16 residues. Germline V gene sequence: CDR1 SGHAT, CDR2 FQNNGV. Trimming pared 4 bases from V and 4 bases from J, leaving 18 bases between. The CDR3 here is CASSSYPRQTADTQYF. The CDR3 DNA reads TGTGCCAGCAGCTCCTACCCGCGACAGACCGCAGATACGCAGTATTTT.

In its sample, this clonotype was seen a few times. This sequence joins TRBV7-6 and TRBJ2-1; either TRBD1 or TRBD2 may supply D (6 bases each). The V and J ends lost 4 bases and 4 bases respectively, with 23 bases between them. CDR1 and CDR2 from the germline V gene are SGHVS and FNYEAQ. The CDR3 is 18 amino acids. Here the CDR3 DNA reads TGTGCCAGCAGCTCCGGGGCGGGACATCTTTTGCCATACAATGAGCAGTTCTTC. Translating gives CASSSGAGHLLPYNEQFF.

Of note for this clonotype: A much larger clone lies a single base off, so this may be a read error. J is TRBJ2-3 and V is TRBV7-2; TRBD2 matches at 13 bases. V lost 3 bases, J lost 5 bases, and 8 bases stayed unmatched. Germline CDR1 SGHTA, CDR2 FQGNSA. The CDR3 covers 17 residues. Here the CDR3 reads CASSFWTSGGSIDTQYF. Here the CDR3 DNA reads TGTGCCAGCAGCTTTTGGACTAGCGGGGGTTCAATAGATACGCAGTATTTT.